This T cell receptor (beta chain) was recorded in a study of control samples from healthy donors and cancer patients (dated by TCRdb to between 2020 and 2021). As concerns this clone: What antigen it recognizes has not been identified. Base qualities are not recorded, but no much larger clone differs from it by a single base.

The CDR3 contains 17 residues, cysteine and phenylalanine counted. Only CDR3 DNA remains: 51 bases, in frame from the first base. The germline V gene provides CDR1 SGHRS and CDR2 YFSETQ. V and J are trimmed by 1 base and 7 bases, and the gene matches miss 10 bases of the junction. The method behind the library was the immunoSEQ multiplex PCR assay. The immuneACCESS repertoire file appears here via TCRdb, limited to in-frame rearrangements. These files lack a portion of the clones; in checked studies, under half of the deficit traces to unresolved V genes, and the cause of the others is not known. The sample has about 79,000 clones on record, over 85% of them singletons. The top ten hold about 1.3% of the sample.

Sequenced sample: PBMCs. The origin of this receptor is a woman aged 40 to 55 with lung cancer. The V gene is TRBV5-1 and the J gene is TRBJ2-1, with TRBD2 matching 11 junction bases. The CDR3 is CASSLWDSGGALNEQFF. The sequenced DNA is TGCGCCAGCAGCTTGTGGGATAGCGGGGGGGCATTAAATGAGCAGTTCTTC. Joined to the reference TRBV5-1 and TRBJ2-1 proteins, this CDR3 gives the full variable domain: KAGVTQTPRYLIKTRGQQVTLSCSPISGHRSVSWYQQTPGQGLQFLFEYFSETQRNKGNFPGRFSGRQFSNSRSEMNVSTLELGDSALYLCASSLWDSGGALNEQFFGPGTRLTVL.